The rows below give T cell receptor beta chains drawn from one sample of a study of OX40 agonist ivuxolimab in advanced cancers. Only in-frame clones appear in the TCRdb table, and some are missing; sequencing was by immunoSEQ multiplex PCR. The sample lists 40,000 to 45,000 clones; around 89% were seen once. The sample here was CD4+ or CD8+ T cells sorted from blood, taken in a trial of the OX40 agonist ivuxolimab. Receptor source: an adult with an advanced solid tumor such as melanoma, head and neck, liver or kidney cancer. Each CDR3 is given with its conserved first and last residue.

v_call cdr3_aa
TRBV28 CASSRRKSPKTYEQYF
TRBV2 CASTPGLNQPQHF
TRBV4-2 CASSNPGQAVEKLFF
TRBV5-1 CASSEVPGQGASETQYF
TRBV7-2 CASSQTSGGAGTGELFF
TRBV7-9 CASSPGTAGETQYF
TRBV7-2 CASSLVGGNTEAFF
TRBV19 CASSISVYSYEQYF
TRBV29-1 CSVMTGRENTEAFF
TRBV7-9 CASSRDSLFNNEQFF
TRBV10-3 CASTTGTDYGYTF
TRBV6-5 CASSSPGGYEQYF
TRBV28 CASRSVRFTEAFF
TRBV28 CATGGDSRVLYGYTF
TRBV29-1 CSVAQGSSVTEAFF
TRBV2 CASLRDEQSYEQYF
TRBV19 CASSTGDRISNQPQHF
TRBV2 CASSGQVGQPQHF
TRBV19 CASSIDPTGNRDQPQHF
TRBV14 CASSQDGGGYNEQFF
TRBV9 CASSVAGLGTEAFF
TRBV5-4 CASSWGYRDTQYF
TRBV25-1 CARSIEAVDTEAFF
TRBV7-9 CASSHGGTPKEQFF
TRBV15 CATSREGEGAAGYTF
TRBV29-1 CSAHDSGKGNTEAFF
TRBV11-2 CASSLEPPGTQYF
TRBV5-1 CASSRESLTNTGELFF
TRBV30 CAWSRLITGELFF
TRBV6-5 CASSSGGDTQYF
TRBV5-1 CASSLVQGISYEQYF
TRBV27 CASSGGFRNTGELFF
TRBV5-8 CASSLAGGLAGVEQFF
TRBV19 CASSMAGYEQYF
TRBV18 CASSPELGRGTKSYNEQFF
TRBV5-5 CASSLDSKQPQHF
TRBV11-2 CASSSLRGRPGYGYTF
TRBV4-2 CASSQDSMNTEAFF
TRBV5-6 CASSLGGYNQPQHF
TRBV5-6 CASSDQDNSPLHF
TRBV14 CASSQDRGRWGTQYF
TRBV2 CASRDRVSVNEQYF
TRBV7-9 CASSLGVNYGYTF
TRBV19 CASSMGQFTDTQYF